This is a list of T cell receptor beta chains from one sample in a study of memory CD4+ T cells and cytomegalovirus serostatus. Libraries were prepared by immunoSEQ multiplex PCR; TCRdb keeps only in-frame clonotypes and omits some of them. This table has about 31,000 clones, 65% to 80% appearing once. Input material: memory CD4+ T cells from blood. These receptors were taken from an adult in good health and CMV-seronegative. Some clones in this sample may be carry-over from other donors' samples. Each CDR3 is given with its conserved first and last residue. A D gene is named only where the DNA matches it firmly. The size field is filled for only some rows; it gives once, few, many or a size class.

size	D	V	J	DNA	CDR3
-	-	TRBV4-3	TRBJ2-3	TGCGCCAGCAGCCAAGATAGGGACAATACGCAGTATTTT	CASSQDRDNTQYF
-	-	TRBV28	TRBJ1-2	TGTGCCAGCAGGAGATATACAAGGGGGAACTATGGCTACACCTTC	CASRRYTRGNYGYTF
-	TRBD1	TRBV5-6	TRBJ1-1	TGTGCCAGCAGACGCGGGACAGTGAACACTGAAGCTTTCTTT	CASRRGTVNTEAFF
-	-	TRBV6-5	TRBJ1-2	TGTGCCAGCAGTTACTCGATGGGCGGCAACTATGGCTACACCTTC	CASSYSMGGNYGYTF
few	TRBD1	TRBV27	TRBJ1-2	TGTGCCAGCAGTTTATCGGCGACAGGGAGCGGCTACACCTTC	CASSLSATGSGYTF
-	TRBD2	TRBV7-2	TRBJ2-3	TGTGCCAGCAGCTTAGCGGGACTAGCGTTGAATACGCAGTATTTT	CASSLAGLALNTQYF
-	-	TRBV14	TRBJ1-2	TGTGCCAGCAGCCAGGGAGGACCCCAGTATGGCTACACCTTC	CASSQGGPQYGYTF
-	-	TRBV18	TRBJ1-1	TGTGCCAGCTCACAGGACAGGAACACTGAAGCTTTCTTT	CASSQDRNTEAFF
-	-	TRBV28	TRBJ2-7	TGTGCCAGCAGTCCCTTAGTCGTAGGTTACGAGCAGTACTTC	CASSPLVVGYEQYF
few	-	TRBV6-4	TRBJ1-2	TGTGCCAGCAGTGAAGCGGCGTTGTATGGCTACACCTTC	CASSEAALYGYTF